A selection of T cell receptor beta chains follows, all from one sample in a study of blood T cell repertoires in COVID-19. The assay was immunoSEQ multiplex PCR, and TCRdb's table has in-frame clones only and misses some. This sample has 120,000 or so clones; 80% to 90% occur once, and the top ten carry just under 30%. Sequenced: peripheral blood. These receptors came from a woman between 65 and 79 years old with acute or convalescent COVID-19. The CDR3 runs from the conserved cysteine through the conserved F or W. The D gene is left open where the match is weak. Expanded clones are given a class, and other clones once, few, many or no size at all.

j_call d_call v_call clone_size cdr3_aa cdr3_nt
TRBJ2-2 TRBD2 TRBV24-1 . CATSVGGGADTGELFF TGTGCCACCAGTGTGGGGGGGGGAGCCGACACCGGGGAGCTGTTTTTT
TRBJ1-6 TRBD1 TRBV6-4 once CASSLGTGLRSPLHF TGTGCCAGCAGCCTCGGGACAGGCTTACGTTCACCCCTCCACTTT
TRBJ1-3 TRBD1 TRBV12-5 . CASGITGGGNTIYF TGTGCTAGTGGTATCACAGGGGGCGGAAACACCATATATTTT
TRBJ2-1 TRBD2 TRBV5-1 once CASSPSTSGGASYNEQFF TGCGCCAGCAGCCCCTCCACTAGCGGGGGGGCCTCTTACAATGAGCAGTTCTTC
TRBJ2-7 . TRBV11-3 . CASVVWGGLVEQYF TGTGCCAGCGTGGTGTGGGGGGGGCTAGTCGAGCAGTACTTC
TRBJ1-2 . TRBV28 few CASSLAALTQLANYGYTF TGTGCCAGCAGTTTGGCAGCTCTAACTCAACTAGCTAACTATGGCTACACCTTC
TRBJ2-3 TRBD2 TRBV7-9 . CASSSTSGGTDTQYF TGTGCCAGCAGCTCGACTAGCGGGGGGACAGATACGCAGTATTTT
TRBJ2-1 TRBD1 TRBV7-9 . CASSQDRGSYNEQFF TGTGCCAGCAGCCAGGACAGGGGTTCCTACAATGAGCAGTTCTTC
TRBJ2-1 TRBD2 TRBV7-9 . CASSSQRGGLNEQFF TGTGCCAGCAGCTCCCAGCGGGGGGGCCTGAATGAGCAGTTCTTC
TRBJ2-7 . TRBV15 . CATSRDPGAPYEQYF TGTGCCACCAGCAGAGACCCTGGGGCCCCCTACGAGCAGTACTTC